One and the same sample provided the 27 T cell receptor beta chains below, sequenced in a study of shared clonotypes between healthy human individuals. The naive CD8 subset, CD45RO-negative cells positively selected for CCR7, excluded terminally differentiated effector memory CD45RA+ cells. Clones were sequenced by immunoSEQ multiplex PCR, and TCRdb holds only the in-frame ones, with some missing. Found here are roughly 770,000 clones, around 96% of them singletons; the top ten hold roughly 0.23%. The sample consisted of naive CD8+ T cells sorted from blood. The receptor set was obtained from a man aged 25 to 45 in good health.

The rearrangement joins TRBV14 to TRBJ1-2, with D possibly matching TRBD1 (6 bases). With 8 bases removed from V and 3 bases from J, the gap between germline ends came to 19 bases. This CDR3 comprises 15 residues. Germline CDR1 and CDR2: SGHDN and FVKESK. CDR3 sequence (DNA): TGTGCCAGCCTCAAGGGGGGAGGGTTAGACTATGGCTACACCTTC. It yields the protein CASLKGGGLDYGYTF.

This clone was recorded once. The V gene is TRBV2, the J gene TRBJ2-1; 13 bases align to TRBD2. The germline V gene encodes CDR1 SNHLY and CDR2 FYNNEI. CDR3 length equals 15 residues. J was trimmed by 4 bases and V by 8 bases; bases with no gene match: 5. CDR3 nucleotide sequence: TGTGCCAGCGAGGGACTAGCGGGATCTTACAATGAGCAGTTCTTC. This codes for CASEGLAGSYNEQFF.

This chain connects TRBV7-9 to TRBJ1-5, with TRBD1 matching over 8 bases. V lost 2 bases to trimming and J lost 4 bases; unmatched junction nucleotides: 10. The CDR3 loop spans 17 amino acids. Germline V gene data show CDR1 as SEHNR and CDR2 as FQNEAQ (reference sequence). This chain's CDR3 is CASSLNPTGQVNQPQHF. DNA for the CDR3: TGTGCCAGCAGCTTAAACCCAACGGGACAGGTGAATCAGCCCCAGCATTTT.

The rearrangement uses TRBV13 and TRBJ2-1; TRBD2 aligns across 9 bases. The CDR3 covers 15 residues. Trimming at V came to 4 bases and at J to 8 bases, leaving 9 bases not matched to a gene. Germline V lookup: CDR1 PRHDT, CDR2 FYEKMQ (reference sequence). The DNA for the CDR3 is TGTGCCAGCAGCTCTGCTAGCGGGATGGTGTATGAGCAGTTCTTC. It codes for CASSSASGMVYEQFF.

The chain is built from TRBV6-1 and TRBJ2-1, with 8 nucleotides matching TRBD1. Losses at the gene ends were 4 bases for V and 2 bases for J; bases not matched to a gene: 7. CDR1 is MNHNS and CDR2 is SASEGT in the germline V gene. The CDR3 consists of 16 residues. The CDR3 is CASSAEPGQAYNEQFF. DNA for the CDR3: TGTGCCAGCAGTGCCGAACCGGGACAGGCCTACAATGAGCAGTTCTTC.

The chain recombines TRBV4-2 with TRBJ1-2; D remains unclear. V dropped 0 bases and J dropped 7 bases, with 12 bases sitting between them. This CDR3 region has 14 residues. Germline CDR1 LGHNA, CDR2 YNFKEQ. This CDR3 is CASSQEYTDIGYTF. CDR3 DNA sequence: TGTGCCAGCAGCCAAGAATATACGGATATTGGCTACACCTTC.

The DNA of the CDR3 is TGTGCCAGCAGTGAAGACCGGAGCTCTGGAAACACCATATATTTT. This codes for CASSEDRSSGNTIYF. This chain joins TRBV6-1 and TRBJ1-3; D is ambiguous. V lost 1 base to trimming and J lost 0 bases, with 7 bases between them. This CDR3 region has 15 residues. Germline-derived CDR1 and CDR2 are MNHNS and SASEGT.

CDR3 residues: CASSQVVGFYEQYF. CDR3 DNA sequence: TGCGCCAGCAGCCAAGTCGTGGGTTTCTACGAGCAGTACTTC. The V and J genes are TRBV4-1 and TRBJ2-7; unclear D gene. Germline values: CDR1 MGHRA, CDR2 YSYEKL. This CDR3 contains 14 residues. The V gene lost 1 base and the J gene lost 3 bases, with 10 bases spanning the gap.

The chain is built from TRBV29-1 and TRBJ2-7; TRBD1 matches 8 bases. V lost 3 bases and J lost 2; bases outside the gene matches: 9. The CDR3 extends over 15 amino acids. Germline V gene data show CDR1 as SQVTM and CDR2 as ANQGSEA. CDR3 nucleotides: TGCAGCGTTGACCGTGGGACAGGCGTCACCTACGAGCAGTACTTC. Its translation: CSVDRGTGVTYEQYF.

The gene calls are TRBV7-9 and TRBJ2-7; 9 bases are shared with TRBD2. The germline gives CDR1 SEHNR, CDR2 FQNEAQ (reference sequence). The J segment lost 3 bases and the V segment lost 5 bases, leaving 11 bases of the junction unmatched. This CDR3 contains 16 residues. The CDR3 protein is CASSTHLAGRSYEQYF. CDR3 coding DNA: TGTGCCAGCAGCACCCATCTAGCGGGAAGGAGCTACGAGCAGTACTTC.

Details on this clone: In the same sample, other DNA sequences code for this CDR3. The chain has TRBV11-2 and TRBJ2-1; D not resolved. V lost 5 bases and J lost 6, with 8 bases in between. CDR1 and CDR2 (germline): SGHAT, FQNNGV. CDR3 length equals 12 residues. The CDR3 DNA is TGTGCCAGCAGCCTTTCGCCCAATGAGCAGTTCTTC. Translation: CASSLSPNEQFF.

CDR3 in amino acids: CSVARTGKNTEAFF. The CDR3 region has the DNA TGCAGCGTTGCTAGGACGGGAAAGAACACTGAAGCTTTCTTT. The chain couples TRBV29-1 to TRBJ1-1; D not certain. The V end lost 4 bases, the J end lost 1 base, and 13 bases lay between the germline ends. This CDR3 contains 14 residues. Per the germline V gene, CDR1 is SQVTM and CDR2 is ANQGSEA.

The V gene is TRBV7-9, the J gene TRBJ2-7, with 10 positions matching TRBD1. CDR3 length equals 15 residues. Germline assignment: CDR1 SEHNR and CDR2 FQNEAQ (reference sequence). J lost 4 bases, V lost 1 base, and 4 bases had no gene match. The CDR3 DNA follows: TGTGCCAGCAGCTTAGGGGACAGGGGAAAGTACGAGCAGTACTTC. It yields the protein CASSLGDRGKYEQYF. The full variable domain, rest sourced from reference TRBV7-9 and TRBJ2-7, is DTGVSQNPRHKITKRGQNVTFRCDPISEHNRLYWYRQTLGQGPEFLTYFQNEAQLEKSRLLSDRFSAERPKGSFSTLEIQRTEQGDSAMYLCASSLGDRGKYEQYFGPGTRLTVT.

The V gene is TRBV7-9, the J gene TRBJ2-1, with TRBD2 matching 13 bases. The CDR3 has 15 residues. CDR1 is SEHNR, CDR2 FQNEAQ, per germline (reference sequence). The J segment lost 5 bases and the V segment lost 8 bases, leaving 6 bases of the junction unmatched. The CDR3 DNA is TGTGCCAGCTGCCGGACTAGCGGGAGTGACAATGAGCAGTTCTTC. The encoded protein is CASCRTSGSDNEQFF.

This chain connects TRBV28 to TRBJ2-7, with D unresolved. Trimming pared 6 bases from V and 2 bases from J, leaving 17 bases between. Germline V gene sequence: CDR1 MDHEN, CDR2 SYDVKM. The CDR3 spans 15 residues. CDR3 nucleotides: TGTGCCAGCAGCTCACGTCGGTCCGGGCCCTACGAGCAGTACTTC. Translated: CASSSRRSGPYEQYF.

The chain recombines TRBV28 with TRBJ1-2, with D possibly being TRBD1 (5 bases). V gave up 5 bases and J gave up 3 bases, with 16 bases separating them. CDR3 length: 15 amino acids. The germline V gene encodes CDR1 MDHEN and CDR2 SYDVKM. CDR3 region: CASSTPGRADYGYTF. As DNA, the CDR3 is TGTGCCAGCAGTACCCCAGGGAGAGCGGACTATGGCTACACCTTC.

This chain connects TRBV5-1 to TRBJ2-7; weak D call: TRBD1 (6 bases). CDR3 length: 12 residues. V was clipped by 7 bases and J by 6 bases, with 14 bases between them. Germline-derived CDR1 and CDR2 are SGHRS and YFSETQ. Here the CDR3 DNA reads TGCGCCAGCCAGGACAGTTCCGCCGAGCAGTACTTC. Translated: CASQDSSAEQYF.

The chain recombines TRBV6-5 with TRBJ2-5; 7 bases fit TRBD1. The germline gives CDR1 MNHEY, CDR2 SVGAGI. The CDR3 is 12 residues long. Germline trimming cut 6 bases from V and 2 bases from J; bases unmatched to any gene: 0. The CDR3 region is CASRGQQETQYF. CDR3 DNA: TGTGCCAGCAGGGGACAGCAAGAGACCCAGTACTTC.

The chain carries TRBV6-5 and TRBJ2-1; 11 bases line up with TRBD2. This CDR3 is 15 amino acids long. V lost 5 bases, J lost 7 bases, and 7 bases stayed unmatched. In germline, CDR1 is MNHEY, CDR2 SVGAGI. The CDR3 sequence: CASSPTSGSLNEQFF. The CDR3 DNA reads as TGTGCCAGCAGTCCAACTAGCGGGAGCTTAAATGAGCAGTTCTTC.

J is TRBJ1-2 and V is TRBV7-9; 9 nucleotides line up with TRBD1. The CDR3 runs 15 residues. V dropped 6 bases and J dropped 4; count of bases not matched to a gene: 9. Per the germline V gene, CDR1 is SEHNR and CDR2 is FQNEAQ (reference sequence). The CDR3 is CASSRTGDHLYGYTF. In nucleotides, the CDR3 is TGTGCCAGCAGTCGGACAGGGGACCACCTCTATGGCTACACCTTC.

The chain joins TRBV7-6 to TRBJ2-1; a weak D match, TRBD2 (6 bases). The CDR3 is made up of 13 amino acids. V lost 5 bases to trimming and J lost 15 bases, with 20 bases between them. Germline CDR1 reads SGHVS; CDR2 reads FNYEAQ. Written as DNA, the CDR3 is TGTGCCAGCAGCCCCAGGGACTTACATTGGTGGTTCTTC. Translated: CASSPRDLHWWFF. Together with reference TRBV7-6 and TRBJ2-1, the CDR3 gives the full variable domain: GAGVSQSPRYKVTKRGQDVALRCDPISGHVSLYWYRQALGQGPEFLTYFNYEAQQDKSGLPNDRFSAERPEGSISTLTIQRTEQRDSAMYRCASSPRDLHWWFFGPGTRLTVL.

The chain employs TRBV5-4 and TRBJ2-1; tentatively, D is TRBD2 (5 bases). This CDR3 is 15 amino acids long. Trimming shortened V by 4 bases and J by 8 bases, and 19 bases separated the two germline ends. In germline, CDR1 is SGHNT, CDR2 YYREEE (reference sequence). CDR3 bases: TGTGCCAGCAGCCTCCGCGGGTCACCCAAAGATGAGCAGTTCTTC. Its translation: CASSLRGSPKDEQFF.

With respect to this clone: This specimen includes other DNA sequences encoding the same CDR3. J is TRBJ2-1 and V is TRBV9; no clear D. V was shortened by 3 bases and J by 4 bases, with 5 bases between the two germline ends. The CDR3 runs to 12 residues. CDR1 is SGDLS and CDR2 is YYNGEE in the germline V gene. The DNA of the CDR3 is TGTGCCAGCAGCGGCAGTTACAATGAGCAGTTCTTC. It yields the protein CASSGSYNEQFF.

Comment on this clone: Within the sample, other DNA sequences also encode this same CDR3. The genes are TRBV14 and TRBJ2-7; D gene uncertain. CDR3 length: 12 amino acids. Trimming took off 1 base at V and 2 bases at J, with 3 bases between the two ends. Per germline, CDR1 SGHDN and CDR2 FVKESK. The CDR3 DNA sequence: TGTGCCAGCAGCCAAGGCCCCTACGAGCAGTACTTC. This codes for CASSQGPYEQYF.

The rearrangement links TRBV4-1 to TRBJ2-1; TRBD2 matches 10 bases. With V trimmed by 4 bases and J by 9 bases, 9 bases remained unmatched. The CDR3 length is 15 residues. CDR1 and CDR2 (germline): MGHRA, YSYEKL. CDR3 sequence reads: CASSLKLAGYAEQFF. The CDR3 nucleotides read TGCGCCAGCAGCCTAAAACTAGCGGGGTATGCTGAGCAGTTCTTC.

The V call is TRBV5-4, the J call TRBJ1-1, with a possible D match to TRBD1 (5 bases). Germline CDR1 SGHNT, CDR2 YYREEE (reference sequence). There are 15 residues in the CDR3. The germline V and J ends were trimmed by 0 bases and 2 bases, with 11 bases remaining between them. The CDR3, as DNA: TGTGCCAGCAGCTTGGTTGGGGGTCTAAACACTGAAGCTTTCTTT. The encoded protein is CASSLVGGLNTEAFF.

V and J are TRBV6-4 and TRBJ2-1; D is perhaps TRBD1 or TRBD2 (6 bases each). Trimming took off 0 bases at V and 8 bases at J, with 14 bases between the two ends. The CDR3 loop spans 15 amino acids. CDR1 and CDR2 (germline): MRHNA, SNTAGT. CDR3 sequence: CASSDSNRGPDEQFF. CDR3 nucleotides: TGTGCCAGCAGTGACTCGAATCGGGGGCCCGATGAGCAGTTCTTC.